These T cell receptor beta chains were read from a single sample in a study of blood T cells in healthy people across ages. Via MiXCR, TCRdb re-called the 5' RACE reads, giving one row per CDR3 protein. Of more than 900,000 distinct CDR3 sequences listed, about 23% are singletons. The same sample was also studied in work on T cells of mothers and their children.

Sequencing was carried out using blood. The receptors were gathered from a girl aged 2 to 10 in good health. Both conserved end residues are part of each CDR3. D genes are given only for firm matches. Clone size appears in some rows only: once, few, many, or a class for an expanded clone.

V gene	D gene	J gene	clone size	CDR3 protein	CDR3 DNA
TRBV5-1	-	TRBJ1-2	-	CASSLVSPGDYGYTF	TGCGCCAGCAGCTTGGTTTCCCCAGGGGACTATGGCTACACCTTC
TRBV12-3/TRBV12-4	-	TRBJ1-1	-	CASSFAEGLVFEAFF	TGTGCCAGCAGTTTCGCAGAGGGACTTGTTTTTGAAGCTTTCTTT
TRBV25-1	-	TRBJ2-7	-	CASSIRDEQYF	TGTGCCAGCAGCATCCGCGACGAGCAGTACTTC
TRBV5-1	-	TRBJ2-5	few	CASSLGGTVEQYF	TGCGCCAGCAGCTTGGGCGGGACTGTTGAGCAGTACTTC
TRBV3-1	TRBD1	TRBJ1-6	few	CASSPTGGGNSPLHF	TGTGCCAGCAGCCCGACAGGGGGCGGGAATTCACCCCTCCACTTT
TRBV6-5	-	TRBJ1-2	-	CASRLGWEDYGYTF	TGTGCCAGCAGACTCGGTTGGGAGGACTATGGCTACACCTTC
TRBV7-2	TRBD1	TRBJ2-5	many	CASSLVAGGRETQYF	TGTGCCAGCAGCCTGGTGGCAGGGGGACGGGAGACCCAGTACTTC
TRBV27	TRBD1	TRBJ2-5	few	CAIGTGGDETQYF	TGTGCCATCGGGACAGGGGGCGATGAGACCCAGTACTTC
TRBV25-1	-	TRBJ2-3	-	CASSAGFKYF	TGTGCCAGCAGCGCCGGGTTTAAGTATTTT
TRBV12-3/TRBV12-4	-	TRBJ1-2	few	CTSRSAGGNGYTF	TGTACCAGCAGGAGTGCGGGTGGGAATGGCTACACCTTC
TRBV7-2	TRBD1	TRBJ1-1	few	CASSWDRRKNTEAFF	TGTGCCAGCAGCTGGGACAGGCGGAAGAACACTGAAGCTTTCTTT
TRBV10-3	TRBD2	TRBJ2-5	few	CAIGLAGETQYF	TGTGCCATCGGACTAGCAGGAGAGACCCAGTACTTC
TRBV9	-	TRBJ2-7	-	CASSVGDHPYEQYF	TGTGCCAGCAGCGTAGGTGACCATCCCTACGAGCAGTACTTC
TRBV7-2	-	TRBJ2-4	-	CASSLVTFPGDIQYF	TGTGCCAGCAGCTTGGTGACCTTCCCTGGGGACATTCAGTACTTC
TRBV29-1	TRBD2	TRBJ2-3	-	CSVLLAGERGPEDTQYF	TGCAGCGTTTTACTAGCGGGGGAACGGGGTCCGGAGGATACGCAGTATTTT
TRBV3-1	TRBD1	TRBJ2-7	-	CASNLQGSYEQYF	TGTGCCAGCAACTTACAGGGGTCCTACGAGCAGTACTTC
TRBV4-1	-	TRBJ2-7	-	CASSLLFRDPYEQYF	TGCGCCAGCAGCCTCCTATTCCGGGACCCCTACGAGCAGTACTTC
TRBV11-2	-	TRBJ2-5	-	CASSKGGGYQETQYF	TGTGCCAGCAGCAAAGGGGGGGGGTACCAAGAGACCCAGTACTTC
TRBV27	-	TRBJ2-1	few	CASSPDYSSSHEQFF	TGTGCCAGCAGTCCAGACTACTCCTCGTCCCATGAGCAGTTCTTC
TRBV2	-	TRBJ1-2	-	CASSEIIGNYGYTF	TGTGCCAGCAGTGAAATTATAGGGAACTATGGCTACACCTTC
TRBV6-2/TRBV6-3	-	TRBJ1-1	-	CASSSRLDTEAFF	TGTGCCAGCAGTTCCCGGTTGGACACTGAAGCTTTCTTT
TRBV20-1	-	TRBJ2-5	-	CSASDKQETQYF	TGCAGTGCCTCGGACAAGCAAGAGACCCAGTACTTC
TRBV25-1	-	TRBJ2-1	-	CASSEAGRGALNEQFF	TGTGCCAGCAGTGAGGCGGGGCGTGGGGCCCTCAATGAGCAGTTCTTC
TRBV7-2	-	TRBJ2-7	few	CASSLSWQGGFYEQYF	TGTGCCAGCAGCTTATCGTGGCAGGGTGGATTTTACGAGCAGTACTTC
TRBV2	-	TRBJ2-7	-	CAGSEETSYEQYF	TGTGCCGGCAGCGAAGAAACGTCCTACGAGCAGTACTTC
TRBV5-1	-	TRBJ2-5	-	CASRQSGVRETQYF	TGCGCCAGCAGACAGAGCGGTGTTAGGGAGACCCAGTACTTC
TRBV4-2	-	TRBJ2-5	-	CASSRSPRETQYF	TGTGCCAGCAGCCGTTCACCTCGGGAGACCCAGTACTTC
TRBV6-6	TRBD1	TRBJ1-2	-	CASTTVQGAGGYTF	TGTGCCAGCACCACGGTGCAGGGGGCAGGCGGCTACACCTTC
TRBV27	-	TRBJ1-1	-	CASTTLRDTEAFF	TGTGCCAGCACAACCCTCAGGGACACTGAAGCTTTCTTT
TRBV5-1	TRBD1	TRBJ2-7	-	CASSLDRTGGLTEQYF	TGCGCCAGCAGCTTGGATCGGACAGGGGGCCTAACCGAGCAGTACTTC